Described below is a single T cell receptor (beta chain) sequence and its context. Authors' analysis steps: Estimates of nucleated cell counts were drawn from the amplification of reference gene primers. Generated by immunoSEQ multiplex PCR, the TCRdb table keeps only in-frame clones and is missing some. The DNA was the basis for D and trimming; V, J and clone size are from that table. The sample yields some 160,000 clones, 83% seen once. The data stem from a study of blood T cell repertoires in COVID-19. About the research overall: Specimens from acute and convalescent COVID-19 originated in the United States, Italy and Spain. PBMCs, B-cell-depleted T cells, or T cells provided the cDNA or gDNA that made up the material.

CDR3 length: 14 amino acids. J gave up 3 bases and V 10 bases, and 9 bases lay outside the gene matches. Germline lookup yields CDR1 LNHDA and CDR2 SQIVND (reference sequence). J is TRBJ2-3 and V is TRBV19; 8 bases are shared with TRBD1. The receptor was isolated from a woman of 80 years or more with acute or convalescent COVID-19. The specimen sequenced was peripheral blood. CDR3 nucleotides: TGTGCCACTACCAACAGGGGGAGTACAGATACGCAGTATTTT. It yields the protein CATTNRGSTDTQYF. Combining the CDR3 with reference TRBV19 and TRBJ2-3 gives the whole variable domain DGGITQSPKYLFRKEGQNVTLSCEQNLNHDAMYWYRQDPGQGLRLIYYSQIVNDFQKGDIAEGYSVSREKKESFPLTVTSAQKNPTAFYLCATTNRGSTDTQYFGPGTRLTVL.